The rows below give T cell receptor beta chains drawn from one sample of a study of blood T cells in healthy people across ages. TCRdb re-analysed the 5' RACE reads in MiXCR, keeping a single row per CDR3 protein. The sample has fewer than 800,000 distinct CDR3 sequences; over 45% are singletons. The sample taken for sequencing was blood. These receptors came from a woman aged 60-75 years in good health. The CDR3 runs from the conserved cysteine through the conserved F or W. The D gene is left open where the match is weak. For some rows the clone size is stated as once, few or many, or as a class when expanded; others skip it.

>few|TRBD1|TRBJ2-1|TRBV6-5
TGTGCCAGCAAAAGGGGGCCGTCCGTGGGTGAGCAGTTCTTC
CASKRGPSVGEQFF
>.|.|TRBJ2-7|TRBV7-2
TGTGCCAGCAGCTTACATGCGGGGACGGCTCCCTACGAGCAGTACTTC
CASSLHAGTAPYEQYF
>.|TRBD1|TRBJ1-2|TRBV28
TGTGCCAGCAGTGCTCCGGGACAGGGAGATGGCTACACCTTC
CASSAPGQGDGYTF
>once|.|TRBJ1-4|TRBV13
TGTGCCAGCAGCTTATGGACGGGGGTCGCGGATGTGAATGAAAAACTGTTTTTT
CASSLWTGVADVNEKLFF
>few|TRBD1|TRBJ1-6|TRBV5-1
TGCGCCAGCAAGCCCTCCGGGACAGCGAGATCACCCCTCCACTTT
CASKPSGTARSPLHF
>.|.|TRBJ2-3|TRBV7-3
TGTGCCAGCAGCTTAACGTTTGGTAGCGGAGCCCTCACAGATACGCAGTATTTT
CASSLTFGSGALTDTQYF
>few|.|TRBJ2-3|TRBV7-2
TGTGCCAGCAGCAGATTCACAGATACGCAGTATTTT
CASSRFTDTQYF
>.|TRBD1|TRBJ2-5|TRBV10-3
TGTGCCATCGGGCCGGGACAGGGGGCAGAGACCCAGTACTTC
CAIGPGQGAETQYF
>few|.|TRBJ1-2|TRBV24-1
TGTGCCACCAGTGATTCAGGCCACAGGGACGGCTACACCTTC
CATSDSGHRDGYTF
>few|.|TRBJ1-4|TRBV7-2
TGTGCCAGCAGCAAATCCGGGGGTGAAAAACTGTTTTTT
CASSKSGGEKLFF
>.|.|TRBJ1-4|TRBV30
TGTGCCTGGAGTCACAGGGCGATGGCGGAAAAACTGTTTTTT
CAWSHRAMAEKLFF
>once|.|TRBJ2-3|TRBV5-1
TGCGCCAGCAGCTTTGAGTGGGGCACAGACACGCAGTATTTT
CASSFEWGTDTQYF
>few|.|TRBJ2-2|TRBV7-2
TGTGCCAGCAGCTTGGGGGGCGGTAAATCCGGGGAGCTGTTTTTT
CASSLGGGKSGELFF
>few|TRBD1|TRBJ2-3|TRBV4-3
TGCGCCAGCAGCCAAGATCCGGGACAGGGGTCCACAGATACGCAGTATTTT
CASSQDPGQGSTDTQYF
>.|.|TRBJ1-5|TRBV25-1
TGTGCCAGCAGTACCGGATCCGGGGCCAATCAGCCCCAGCATTTT
CASSTGSGANQPQHF
>few|.|TRBJ2-4|TRBV20-1
TGCAGTGCCCCCCCTCAGGGGGCCAAAAACATTCAGTACTTC
CSAPPQGAKNIQYF